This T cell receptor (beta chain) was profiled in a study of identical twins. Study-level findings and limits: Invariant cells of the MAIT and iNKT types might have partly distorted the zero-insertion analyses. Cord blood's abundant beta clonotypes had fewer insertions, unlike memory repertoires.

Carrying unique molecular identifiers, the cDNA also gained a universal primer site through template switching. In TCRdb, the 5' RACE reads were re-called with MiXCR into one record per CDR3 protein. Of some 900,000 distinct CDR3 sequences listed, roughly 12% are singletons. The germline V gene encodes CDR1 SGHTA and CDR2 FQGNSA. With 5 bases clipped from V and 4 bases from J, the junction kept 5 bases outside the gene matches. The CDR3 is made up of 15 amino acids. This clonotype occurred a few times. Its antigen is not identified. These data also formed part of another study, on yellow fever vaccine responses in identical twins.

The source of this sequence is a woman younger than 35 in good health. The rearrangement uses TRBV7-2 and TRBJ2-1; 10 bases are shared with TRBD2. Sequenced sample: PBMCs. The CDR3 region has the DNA TGTGCCAGCAGCGAACTAGCGGGACGTTACAATGAGCAGTTCTTC. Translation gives CASSELAGRYNEQFF.